Shown below are 18 T cell receptor beta chains from a single sample sequenced in a study of response to subunit inactivated influenza vaccine. One entry per CDR3 protein results from TCRdb running MiXCR on the RT-PCR reads. Among hundreds of thousands of distinct CDR3 sequences listed, 6% to 9% were seen once. Sequences were derived from PBMCs from blood, sampled roughly 24 months after vaccination. The source of these receptors is a man between 45 and 75 years old who received an inactivated influenza vaccine.

This clonotype was picked up many times. The V gene is TRBV12-3 or TRBV12-4, the J gene TRBJ2-5, with D uncertain. V was trimmed by 3 bases and J by 3 bases, leaving 11 bases between them. The CDR3 runs 14 residues. CDR3 protein: CASSFRPAEETQYF. CDR3 DNA: TGTGCCAGCAGTTTTCGGCCAGCAGAAGAGACCCAGTACTTC.

Only a few counts were recorded for this clonotype. The J gene is TRBJ2-3, the V gene TRBV7-8; 8 bases fit TRBD2. J was trimmed by 1 base and V by 5 bases; bases with no gene match: 8. CDR3 size: 16 residues. Germline CDR1 is SGHVS and CDR2 is FQNEAQ. The DNA for the CDR3 is TGTGCCAGCAGCGCATCCGGGACTAGGGGCACAGATACGCAGTATTTT. This gives the protein CASSASGTRGTDTQYF.

This clonotype was seen ten or more times. The rearrangement links TRBV6-1 to TRBJ1-6, with 8 bases matching TRBD1. CDR3 size: 14 residues. After removal of 7 bases from V and 10 bases from J, the junction contained 9 bases not matched to a gene. The germline CDR1 and CDR2 sequences are MNHNS and SASEGT. CDR3 protein: CASIRTGSESPLHF. In DNA, the CDR3 is TGTGCCAGCATTCGGACAGGGAGTGAATCACCCCTCCACTTT.

The CDR3 spells CASRIGRANTGELFF. The CDR3 region has the DNA TGCGCCAGCAGAATCGGACGGGCGAACACCGGGGAGCTGTTTTTT. V gene TRBV5-1 combines with J gene TRBJ2-2; D is uncertain. V gave up 5 bases and J gave up 0 bases, with 11 bases separating them. The CDR3 totals 15 residues. Germline V gives CDR1 SGHRS, CDR2 YFSETQ.

The chain has TRBV20-1 and TRBJ1-1; 7 bases match TRBD1. Germline assignment: CDR1 DFQATT and CDR2 SNEGSKA (reference sequence). The CDR3 contains 13 residues. Germline trimming cut 6 bases from V and 4 bases from J; bases unmatched to any gene: 8. CDR3 amino acids: CSAAQGGATEAFF. As DNA, the CDR3 is TGCAGTGCCGCCCAGGGGGGCGCCACTGAAGCTTTCTTT.

At least ten counts were recorded for this clonotype. The rearrangement links TRBV20-1 to TRBJ1-6; D gene unclear. Germline CDR1 is DFQATT and CDR2 is SNEGSKA (reference sequence). The CDR3 totals 15 residues. Trimming took off 7 bases at V and 8 bases at J, with 21 bases between the two ends. CDR3 sequence reads: CSVRRGGMIDSPLHF. The CDR3 DNA sequence: TGCAGTGTGAGACGGGGTGGGATGATAGATTCACCCCTCCACTTT.

The chain couples TRBV12-3 or TRBV12-4 to TRBJ2-3, with 11 bases matching TRBD2. V shed 5 bases, J shed 8 bases, and the junction held 12 bases outside the gene matches. The CDR3 has 16 residues. The DNA for the CDR3 is TGTGCCAGCAGTCCTCTAGCGGGGGGAACGTTCGGTACGCAGTATTTT. It translates to CASSPLAGGTFGTQYF.

The sample holds a few counts of this clonotype. The J gene is TRBJ1-5, the V gene TRBV6-2 or TRBV6-3; D gene unclear. The V end was cut by 2 bases, the J end by 1 base, with 18 bases between. The CDR3 sequence is 18 residues long. CDR1 is MNHEY, CDR2 SVGEGT, per germline. The CDR3 DNA reads as TGTGCCAGCAGTTACACCTTTGGGCAGAACTGGAGCAATCAGCCCCAGCATTTT. Protein sequence: CASSYTFGQNWSNQPQHF.

This clonotype was recorded at least ten times. DNA for the CDR3: TGTGCCAGCAGCCAAGTTGCGGGAGGGCCGAGTGAGCAGTTCTTC. Translation: CASSQVAGGPSEQFF. V gene TRBV3-1 combines with J gene TRBJ2-1; 9 bases are shared with TRBD2. The V and J ends lost 1 base and 9 bases, in that order; junction bases with no gene match: 7. This CDR3 is 15 amino acids long. Looked up from germline, CDR1 is LGHDT and CDR2 is YNNKEL (reference sequence).

A few counts support this clonotype. V is TRBV6-6 and J is TRBJ1-4; D is undetermined. The CDR3 is 13 residues long. With 0 bases removed from V and 12 bases from J, the gap between germline ends came to 11 bases. Germline V gene data show CDR1 as MNHNY and CDR2 as SVGAGI (reference sequence). In DNA, the CDR3 is TGTGCCAGCAGTTACTCGATCGCGGTAGAACTGTTTTTT. Its protein product is CASSYSIAVELFF.

On this clonotype itself: Mismatch with germline at one junction end may stem from a read error. V and J are TRBV27 and TRBJ1-1; a possible D gene is TRBD1 (6 bases). The CDR3 contains 14 residues. Germline CDR1 is MNHEY and CDR2 is SMNVEV (reference sequence). The DNA for the CDR3 is TGTGCCAGCAGTTTATCGGCATACGGTCAGGGGACGCTTTTT. It codes for CASSLSAYGQGTLF.

In nucleotides, the CDR3 is TGCGCCAGCACCCCGGGGGGGCCATACTACGAGCAGTACTTC. It yields the protein CASTPGGPYYEQYF. J is TRBJ2-7 and V is TRBV5-1; 8 nucleotides match TRBD2. CDR1 is SGHRS, CDR2 YFSETQ, per germline. V lost 6 bases, J lost 3 bases, and 8 bases stayed unmatched. This CDR3 spans 14 amino acids.

This clonotype was recorded at least ten times. J is TRBJ1-4 and V is TRBV2, with D unclear. V lost 6 bases, J lost 0 bases, and 8 bases lay in between. The CDR3 covers 14 residues. The germline CDR1 and CDR2 sequences are SNHLY and FYNNEI. The CDR3 DNA sequence: TGTGCCAGCAGGGACCTTGCAACTAATGAAAAACTGTTTTTT. Protein sequence: CASRDLATNEKLFF.

This sequence joins TRBV7-2 and TRBJ1-5; weak D call: TRBD1 (5 bases). The CDR3 contains 16 residues. CDR1 is SGHTA and CDR2 is FQGNSA in the germline V gene. Trimming took 4 bases from V and 2 from J, leaving 15 bases between them. The CDR3 sequence: CASSSIGGVGNQPQHF. CDR3 nucleotides: TGTGCCAGCAGCTCGATTGGGGGGGTGGGCAATCAGCCCCAGCATTTT. The entire variable domain, with the rest obtained from reference TRBV7-2 and TRBJ1-5, is as follows: GAGVSQSPSNKVTEKGKDVELRCDPISGHTALYWYRQSLGQGLEFLIYFQGNSAPDKSGLPSDRFSAERTGGSVSTLTIQRTQQEDSAVYLCASSSIGGVGNQPQHFGDGTRLSIL.

The CDR3 is CASSLGGANTGNTIYF. The CDR3 DNA reads as TGTGCCAGCAGCTTAGGGGGGGCTAACACTGGAAACACCATATATTTT. The chain carries TRBV11-2 and TRBJ1-3; perhaps TRBD1 as D (6 bases). The V gene's germline CDR1 is SGHAT and CDR2 FQNNGV. Trimming left V 1 base short and J 2 bases short, with 12 bases between. The CDR3 has 16 amino acids. The full variable domain, in which reference TRBV11-2 and TRBJ1-3 provide the parts outside the CDR3, is EAGVAQSPRYKIIEKRQSVAFWCNPISGHATLYWYQQILGQGPKLLIQFQNNGVVDDSQLPKDRFSAERLKGVDSTLKIQPAKLEDSAVYLCASSLGGANTGNTIYFGEGSWLTVV.

In this sample, this clonotype turned up once. One end of the junction does not line up with germline, which may come from a read error. The J gene is TRBJ2-2, the V gene TRBV27; weak D call: TRBD2 (5 bases). Germline-derived CDR1 and CDR2 are MNHEY and SMNVEV (reference sequence). This CDR3 region has 12 residues. CDR3 in DNA: TGTGCCAGCAGCCCCGTTGCCGGGGAGCCGTTTTTT. This gives the protein CASSPVAGEPFF.

This chain links TRBV29-1 with TRBJ2-2, with D unresolved. Per germline, CDR1 SQVTM and CDR2 ANQGSEA. Trimming left V 5 bases short and J 5 bases short, with 9 bases between. The CDR3 is 12 amino acids. In DNA form, the CDR3 reads TGCAGCGTTATCCCCTCTACCGGGGAGCTGTTTTTT. Its translation is CSVIPSTGELFF.

CDR3 residues: CASSLTRGETQYF. The CDR3 DNA follows: TGTGCCAGCAGCTTGACCAGGGGGGAGACCCAGTACTTC. The rearrangement links TRBV7-3 to TRBJ2-5, with TRBD1 identical over 7 bases. V trimming: 3 bases; J trimming: 5 bases; junction bases outside the gene matches: 3. Germline CDR1 SGHTA, CDR2 FQGTGA. The CDR3 is made up of 13 amino acids.